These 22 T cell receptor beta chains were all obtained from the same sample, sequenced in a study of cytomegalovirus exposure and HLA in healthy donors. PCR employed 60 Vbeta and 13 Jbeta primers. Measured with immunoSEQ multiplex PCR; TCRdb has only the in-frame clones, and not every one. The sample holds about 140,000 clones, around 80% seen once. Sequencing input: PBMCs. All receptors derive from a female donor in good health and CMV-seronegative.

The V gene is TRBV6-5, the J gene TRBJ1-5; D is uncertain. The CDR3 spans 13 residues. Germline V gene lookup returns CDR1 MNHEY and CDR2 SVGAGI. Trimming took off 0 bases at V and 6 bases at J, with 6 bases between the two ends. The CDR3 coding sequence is TGTGCCAGCAGTTACTCGACGGGTCAGCCCCAGCATTTT. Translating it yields CASSYSTGQPQHF.

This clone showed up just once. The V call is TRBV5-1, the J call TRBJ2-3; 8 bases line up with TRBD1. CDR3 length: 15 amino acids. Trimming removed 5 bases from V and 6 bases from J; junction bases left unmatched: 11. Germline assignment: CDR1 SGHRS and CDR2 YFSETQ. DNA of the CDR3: TGCGCCAGCAGGGTGGGGGACAGGAGGACCGATACGCAGTATTTT. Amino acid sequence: CASRVGDRRTDTQYF.

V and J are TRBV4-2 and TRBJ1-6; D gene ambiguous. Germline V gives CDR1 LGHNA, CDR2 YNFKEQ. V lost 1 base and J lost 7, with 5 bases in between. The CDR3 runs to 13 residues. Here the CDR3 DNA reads TGTGCCAGCAGCCAAGGGCTCAATTCACCCCTCCACTTT. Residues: CASSQGLNSPLHF.

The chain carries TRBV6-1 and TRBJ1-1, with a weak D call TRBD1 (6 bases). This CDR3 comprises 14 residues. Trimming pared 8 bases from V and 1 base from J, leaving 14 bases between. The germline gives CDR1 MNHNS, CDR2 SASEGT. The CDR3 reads CASRPGAANTEAFF. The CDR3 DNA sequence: TGTGCCAGCCGCCCAGGGGCAGCGAACACTGAAGCTTTCTTT.

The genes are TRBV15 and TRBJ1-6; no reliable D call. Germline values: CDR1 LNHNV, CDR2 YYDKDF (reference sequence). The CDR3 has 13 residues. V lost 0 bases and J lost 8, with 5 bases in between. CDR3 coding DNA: TGTGCCACCAGCAGAGATCGGTATTCACCCCTCCACTTT. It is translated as CATSRDRYSPLHF.

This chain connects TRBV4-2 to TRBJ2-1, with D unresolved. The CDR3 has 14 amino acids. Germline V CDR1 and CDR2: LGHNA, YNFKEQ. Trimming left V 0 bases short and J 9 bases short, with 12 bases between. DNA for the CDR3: TGTGCCAGCAGCCAAGAGACACTCTACCGTGAGCAGTTCTTC. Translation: CASSQETLYREQFF.

The CDR3 loop is CASQLDGSASGRPNEQFF. DNA for the CDR3: TGTGCCAGCCAACTCGACGGCTCGGCCAGCGGGAGGCCCAATGAGCAGTTCTTC. The J gene is TRBJ2-1, the V gene TRBV5-6, with 9 positions matching TRBD2. This CDR3 comprises 18 residues. The V segment lost 7 bases and the J segment 6 bases; nucleotides outside the gene matches: 20. CDR1 and CDR2 (germline): SGHDT, YYEEEE.

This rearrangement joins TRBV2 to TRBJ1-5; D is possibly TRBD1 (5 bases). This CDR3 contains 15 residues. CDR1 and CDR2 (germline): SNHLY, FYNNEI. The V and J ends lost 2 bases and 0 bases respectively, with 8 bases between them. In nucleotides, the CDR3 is TGTGCCAGCAGTGAATCAGGGAATAGCAATCAGCCCCAGCATTTT. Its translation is CASSESGNSNQPQHF.

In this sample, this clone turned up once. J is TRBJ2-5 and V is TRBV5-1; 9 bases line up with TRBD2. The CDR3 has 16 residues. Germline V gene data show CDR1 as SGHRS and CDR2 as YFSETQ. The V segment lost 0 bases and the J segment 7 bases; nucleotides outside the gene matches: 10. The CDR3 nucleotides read TGCGCCAGCAGCTTGGATTCGGGACTAGCAGGGGGGACCCAGTACTTC. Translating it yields CASSLDSGLAGGTQYF.

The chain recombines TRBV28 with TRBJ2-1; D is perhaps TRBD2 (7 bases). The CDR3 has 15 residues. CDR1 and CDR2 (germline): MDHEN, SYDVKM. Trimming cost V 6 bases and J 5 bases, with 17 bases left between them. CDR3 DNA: TGTGCCAGCAGACCCATCGGGGGGCGGGACAATGAGCAGTTCTTC. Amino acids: CASRPIGGRDNEQFF.

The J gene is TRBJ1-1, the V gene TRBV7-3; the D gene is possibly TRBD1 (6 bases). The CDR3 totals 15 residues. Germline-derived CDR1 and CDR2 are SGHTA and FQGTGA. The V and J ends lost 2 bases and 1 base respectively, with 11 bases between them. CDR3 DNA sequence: TGTGCCAGCAGCTTAGTTGGGGGCTCGAACACTGAAGCTTTCTTT. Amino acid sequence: CASSLVGGSNTEAFF.

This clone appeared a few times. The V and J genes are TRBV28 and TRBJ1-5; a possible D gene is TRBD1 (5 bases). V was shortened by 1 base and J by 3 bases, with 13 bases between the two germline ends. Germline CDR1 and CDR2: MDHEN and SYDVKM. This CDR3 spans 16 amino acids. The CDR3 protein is CASSLLSAGDNQPQHF. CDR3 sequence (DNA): TGTGCCAGCAGTTTATTGAGTGCGGGGGACAATCAGCCCCAGCATTTT.

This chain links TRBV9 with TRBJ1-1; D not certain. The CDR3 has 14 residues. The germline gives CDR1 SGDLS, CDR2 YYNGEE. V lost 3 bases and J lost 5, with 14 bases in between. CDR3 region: CASSASGGRTEAFF. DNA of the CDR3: TGTGCCAGCAGCGCTTCAGGAGGACGGACTGAAGCTTTCTTT.

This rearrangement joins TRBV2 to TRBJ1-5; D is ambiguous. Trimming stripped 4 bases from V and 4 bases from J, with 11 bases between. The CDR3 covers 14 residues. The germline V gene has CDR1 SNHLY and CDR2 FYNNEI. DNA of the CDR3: TGTGCCAGCAGTGCTAACAGCTTAAATCAGCCCCAGCATTTT. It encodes CASSANSLNQPQHF.

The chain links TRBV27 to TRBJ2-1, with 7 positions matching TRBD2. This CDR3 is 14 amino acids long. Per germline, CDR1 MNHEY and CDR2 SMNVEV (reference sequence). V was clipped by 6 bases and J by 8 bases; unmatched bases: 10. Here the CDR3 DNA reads TGTGCCAGCAGGCCCGGGACTATGGTACATGAGCAGTTCTTC. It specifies CASRPGTMVHEQFF.

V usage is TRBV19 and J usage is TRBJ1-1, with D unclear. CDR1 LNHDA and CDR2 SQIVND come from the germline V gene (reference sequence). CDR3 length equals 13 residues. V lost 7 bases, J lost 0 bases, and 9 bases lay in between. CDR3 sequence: CASTAPVNTEAFF. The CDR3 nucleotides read TGTGCCAGTACCGCGCCTGTGAACACTGAAGCTTTCTTT. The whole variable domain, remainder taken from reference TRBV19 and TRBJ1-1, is DGGITQSPKYLFRKEGQNVTLSCEQNLNHDAMYWYRQDPGQGLRLIYYSQIVNDFQKGDIAEGYSVSREKKESFPLTVTSAQKNPTAFYLCASTAPVNTEAFFGQGTRLTVV.

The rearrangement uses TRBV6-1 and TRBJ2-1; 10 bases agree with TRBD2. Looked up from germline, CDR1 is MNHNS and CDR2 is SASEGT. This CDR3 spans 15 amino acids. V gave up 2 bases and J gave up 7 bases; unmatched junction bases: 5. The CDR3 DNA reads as TGTGCCAGCAGTGAACCTAGCGGGAGTCGTAATGAGCAGTTCTTC. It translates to CASSEPSGSRNEQFF.

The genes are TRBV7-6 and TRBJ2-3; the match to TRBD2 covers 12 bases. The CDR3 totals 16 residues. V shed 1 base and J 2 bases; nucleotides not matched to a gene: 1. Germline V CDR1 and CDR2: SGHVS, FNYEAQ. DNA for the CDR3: TGTGCCAGCAGCTTAGGGACTAGCGGGAACACAGATACGCAGTATTTT. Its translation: CASSLGTSGNTDTQYF.

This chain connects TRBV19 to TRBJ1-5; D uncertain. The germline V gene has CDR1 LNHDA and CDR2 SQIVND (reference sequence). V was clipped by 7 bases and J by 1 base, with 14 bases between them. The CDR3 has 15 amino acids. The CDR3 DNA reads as TGTGCCAGTACCCCCCCCCGAGGCAGCAATCAGCCCCAGCATTTT. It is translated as CASTPPRGSNQPQHF.

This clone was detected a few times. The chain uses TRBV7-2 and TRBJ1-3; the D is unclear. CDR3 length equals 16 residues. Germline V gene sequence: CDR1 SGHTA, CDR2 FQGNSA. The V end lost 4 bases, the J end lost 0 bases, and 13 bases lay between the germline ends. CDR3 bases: TGTGCCAGCAGCTCCGCCCCGGGATTCTCTGGAAACACCATATATTTT. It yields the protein CASSSAPGFSGNTIYF.

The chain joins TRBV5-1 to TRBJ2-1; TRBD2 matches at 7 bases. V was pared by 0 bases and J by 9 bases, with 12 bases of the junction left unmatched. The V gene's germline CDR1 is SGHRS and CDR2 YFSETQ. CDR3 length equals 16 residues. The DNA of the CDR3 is TGCGCCAGCAGCTTGGCCAGCGGGGTTATGGTTGGTGAGCAGTTCTTC. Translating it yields CASSLASGVMVGEQFF.

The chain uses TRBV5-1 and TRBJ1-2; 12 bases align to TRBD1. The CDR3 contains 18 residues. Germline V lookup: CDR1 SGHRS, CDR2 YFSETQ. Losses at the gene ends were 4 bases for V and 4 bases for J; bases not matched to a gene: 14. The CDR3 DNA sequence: TGCGCCAGCAGCACCCCCGCGGGGCCGGGACAGGGGGCCTATGGCTACACCTTC. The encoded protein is CASSTPAGPGQGAYGYTF.